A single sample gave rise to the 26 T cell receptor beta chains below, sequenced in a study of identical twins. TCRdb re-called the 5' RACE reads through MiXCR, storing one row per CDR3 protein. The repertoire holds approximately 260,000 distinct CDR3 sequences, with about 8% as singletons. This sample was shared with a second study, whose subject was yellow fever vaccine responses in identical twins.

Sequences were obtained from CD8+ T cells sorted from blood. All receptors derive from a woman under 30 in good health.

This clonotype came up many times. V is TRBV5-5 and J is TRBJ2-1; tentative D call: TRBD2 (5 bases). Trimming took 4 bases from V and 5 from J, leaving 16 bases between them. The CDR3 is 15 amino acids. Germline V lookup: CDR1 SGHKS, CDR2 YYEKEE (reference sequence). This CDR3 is CASSLAGNPNNEQFF. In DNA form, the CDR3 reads TGTGCCAGCAGCCTAGCAGGTAACCCCAACAATGAGCAGTTCTTC.

The CDR3 sequence: CASSFNPTSRSTDEQFF. The CDR3 region has the DNA TGTGCCAGCAGCTTTAATCCCACCTCTCGGAGTACGGATGAGCAGTTCTTC. This sequence joins TRBV7-2 and TRBJ2-1; no definite D call. CDR1 is SGHTA, CDR2 FQGNSA, per germline. The CDR3 has 17 amino acids. The germline V and J ends were trimmed by 3 bases and 8 bases, with 23 bases remaining between them.

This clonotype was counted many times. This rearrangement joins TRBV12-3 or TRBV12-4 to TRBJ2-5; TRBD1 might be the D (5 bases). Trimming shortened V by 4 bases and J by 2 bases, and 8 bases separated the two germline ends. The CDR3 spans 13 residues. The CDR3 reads CASSSQVQETQYF. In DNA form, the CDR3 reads TGTGCCAGCAGTTCACAGGTTCAAGAGACCCAGTACTTC.

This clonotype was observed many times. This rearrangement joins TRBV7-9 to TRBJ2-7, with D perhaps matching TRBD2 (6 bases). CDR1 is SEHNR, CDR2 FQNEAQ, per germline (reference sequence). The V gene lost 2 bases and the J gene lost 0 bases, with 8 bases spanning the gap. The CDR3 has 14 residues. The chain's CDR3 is CASSLLGGSYEQYF. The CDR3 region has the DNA TGTGCCAGCAGCTTACTGGGGGGCTCCTACGAGCAGTACTTC. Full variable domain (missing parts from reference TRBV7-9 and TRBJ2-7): DTGVSQNPRHKITKRGQNVTFRCDPISEHNRLYWYRQTLGQGPEFLTYFQNEAQLEKSRLLSDRFSAERPKGSFSTLEIQRTEQGDSAMYLCASSLLGGSYEQYFGPGTRLTVT.

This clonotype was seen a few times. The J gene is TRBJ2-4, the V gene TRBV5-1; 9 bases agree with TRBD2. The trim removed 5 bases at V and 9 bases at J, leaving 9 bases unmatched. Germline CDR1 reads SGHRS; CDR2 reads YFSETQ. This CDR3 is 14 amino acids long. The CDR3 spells CASRPSGDPFIQYF. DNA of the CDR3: TGCGCCAGCAGGCCTAGCGGGGACCCGTTCATTCAGTACTTC.

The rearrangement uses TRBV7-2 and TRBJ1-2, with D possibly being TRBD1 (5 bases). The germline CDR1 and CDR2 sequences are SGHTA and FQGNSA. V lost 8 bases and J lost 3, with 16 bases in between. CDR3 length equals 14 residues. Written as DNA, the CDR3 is TGTGCCAGCTCTGGGGCCCACGCGGACTATGGCTACACCTTC. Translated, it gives CASSGAHADYGYTF.

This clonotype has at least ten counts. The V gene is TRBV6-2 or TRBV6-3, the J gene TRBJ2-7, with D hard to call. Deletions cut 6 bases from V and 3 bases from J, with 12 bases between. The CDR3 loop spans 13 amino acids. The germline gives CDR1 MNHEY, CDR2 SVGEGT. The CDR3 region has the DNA TGTGCCAGCAGCGAGACAAAAAACTACGAGCAGTACTTC. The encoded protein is CASSETKNYEQYF.

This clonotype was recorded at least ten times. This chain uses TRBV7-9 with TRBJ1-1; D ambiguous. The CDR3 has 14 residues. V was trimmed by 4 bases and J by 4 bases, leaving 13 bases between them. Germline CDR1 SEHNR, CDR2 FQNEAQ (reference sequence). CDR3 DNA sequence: TGTGCCAGCAGCTCGAGCGCTTTGGGCACTGAAGCTTTCTTT. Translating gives CASSSSALGTEAFF.

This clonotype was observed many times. CDR3 loop: CASSLGRVFTEAFF. For the CDR3, the DNA is TGTGCCAGCAGCTTGGGGAGGGTCTTCACTGAAGCTTTCTTT. The V and J genes are TRBV7-9 and TRBJ1-1; D is unclear. The CDR3 spans 14 residues. Germline V gene data show CDR1 as SEHNR and CDR2 as FQNEAQ (reference sequence). Deletions cut 3 bases from V and 4 bases from J, with 12 bases between.

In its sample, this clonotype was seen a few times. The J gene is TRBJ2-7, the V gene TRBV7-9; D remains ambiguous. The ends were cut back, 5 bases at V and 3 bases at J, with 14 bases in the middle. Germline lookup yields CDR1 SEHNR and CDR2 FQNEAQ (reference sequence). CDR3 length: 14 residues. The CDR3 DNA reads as TGTGCCAGCAGCCCCCGATTGTCAGTCTACGAGCAGTACTTC. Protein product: CASSPRLSVYEQYF.

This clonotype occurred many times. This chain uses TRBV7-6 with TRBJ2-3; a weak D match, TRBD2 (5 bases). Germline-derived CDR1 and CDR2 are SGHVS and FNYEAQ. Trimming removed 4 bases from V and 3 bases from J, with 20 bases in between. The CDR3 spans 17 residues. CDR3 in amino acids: CASSYQKILAGTDTQYF. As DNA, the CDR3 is TGTGCCAGCAGCTATCAGAAAATCCTAGCTGGTACAGATACGCAGTATTTT.

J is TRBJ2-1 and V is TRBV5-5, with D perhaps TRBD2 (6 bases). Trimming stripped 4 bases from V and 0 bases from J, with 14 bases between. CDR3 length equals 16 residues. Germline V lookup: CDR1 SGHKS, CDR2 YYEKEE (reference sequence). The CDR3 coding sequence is TGTGCCAGCAGCGAAGGACTACCAAGCTCCTACAATGAGCAGTTCTTC. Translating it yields CASSEGLPSSYNEQFF.

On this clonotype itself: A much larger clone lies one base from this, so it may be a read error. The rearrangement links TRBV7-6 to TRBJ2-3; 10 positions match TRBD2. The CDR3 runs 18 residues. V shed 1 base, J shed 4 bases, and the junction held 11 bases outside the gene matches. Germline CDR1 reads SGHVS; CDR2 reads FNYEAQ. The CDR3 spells CASSLEHALAGRSDTQYF. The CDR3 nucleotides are TGTGCCAGCAGCTTAGAACACGCACTAGCGGGGCGCTCAGATACGCAGTATTTT.

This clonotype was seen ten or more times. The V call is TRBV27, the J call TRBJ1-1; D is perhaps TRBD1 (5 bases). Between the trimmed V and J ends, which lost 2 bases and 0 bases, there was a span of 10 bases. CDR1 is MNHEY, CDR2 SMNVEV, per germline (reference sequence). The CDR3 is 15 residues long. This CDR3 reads CASSLDRRLNTEAFF. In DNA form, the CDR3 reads TGTGCCAGCAGTTTAGACAGACGTCTGAACACTGAAGCTTTCTTT.

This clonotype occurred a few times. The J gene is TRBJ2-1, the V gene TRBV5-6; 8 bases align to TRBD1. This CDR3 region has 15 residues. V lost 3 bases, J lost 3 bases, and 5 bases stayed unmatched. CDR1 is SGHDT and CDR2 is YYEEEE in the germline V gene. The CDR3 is CASSWPGQVYNEQFF. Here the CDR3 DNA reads TGTGCCAGCAGCTGGCCGGGACAGGTCTACAATGAGCAGTTCTTC.

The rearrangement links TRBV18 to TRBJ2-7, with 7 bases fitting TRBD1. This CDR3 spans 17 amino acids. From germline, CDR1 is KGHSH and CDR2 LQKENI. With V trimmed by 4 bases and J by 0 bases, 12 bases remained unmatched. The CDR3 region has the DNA TGTGCCAGCTCACGGGTAACACAGGGGATTGACTCCTACGAGCAGTACTTC. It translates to CASSRVTQGIDSYEQYF.

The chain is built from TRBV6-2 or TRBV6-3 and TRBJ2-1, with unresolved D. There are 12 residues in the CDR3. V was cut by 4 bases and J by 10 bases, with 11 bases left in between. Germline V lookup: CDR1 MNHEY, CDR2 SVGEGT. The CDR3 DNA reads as TGTGCCAGCAGTTCGTATAGGCCCGAGCAGTTCTTC. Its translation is CASSSYRPEQFF.

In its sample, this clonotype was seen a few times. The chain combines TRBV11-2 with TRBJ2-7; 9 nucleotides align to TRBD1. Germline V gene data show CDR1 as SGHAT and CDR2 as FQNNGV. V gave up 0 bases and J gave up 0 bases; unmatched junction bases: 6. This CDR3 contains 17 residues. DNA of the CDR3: TGTGCCAGCAGCTTAGAGATGACGGGACAGGGCTCCTACGAGCAGTACTTC. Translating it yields CASSLEMTGQGSYEQYF.

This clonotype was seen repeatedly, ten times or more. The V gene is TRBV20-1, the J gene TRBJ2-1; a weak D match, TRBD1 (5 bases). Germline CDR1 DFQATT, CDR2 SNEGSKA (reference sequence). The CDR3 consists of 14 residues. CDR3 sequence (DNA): TGCAGCAATCTCCCAAGGGGTTCCTACAATGAGCAGTTCTTC. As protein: CSNLPRGSYNEQFF.

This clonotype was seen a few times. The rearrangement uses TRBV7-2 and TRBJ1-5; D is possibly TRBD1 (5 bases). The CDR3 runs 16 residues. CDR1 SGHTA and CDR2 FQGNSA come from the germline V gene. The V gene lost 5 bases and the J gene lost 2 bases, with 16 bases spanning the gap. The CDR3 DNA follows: TGTGCCAGCAGCGTAACAGGTAGAATGGGCAATCAGCCCCAGCATTTT. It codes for CASSVTGRMGNQPQHF.

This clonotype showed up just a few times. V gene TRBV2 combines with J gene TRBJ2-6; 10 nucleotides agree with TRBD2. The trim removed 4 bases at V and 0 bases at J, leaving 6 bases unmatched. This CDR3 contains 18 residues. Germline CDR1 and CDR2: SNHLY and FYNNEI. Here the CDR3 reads CASSALAGDSSGANVLTF. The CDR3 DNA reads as TGTGCCAGCAGTGCGCTAGCGGGGGATAGCTCTGGGGCCAACGTCCTGACTTTC.

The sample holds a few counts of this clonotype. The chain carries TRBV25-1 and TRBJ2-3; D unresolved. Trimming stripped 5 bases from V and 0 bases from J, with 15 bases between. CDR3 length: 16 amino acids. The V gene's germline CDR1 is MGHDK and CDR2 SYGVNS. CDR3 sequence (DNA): TGTGCCAGCAGTAAGAGTTTCACTGTAAGCACAGATACGCAGTATTTT. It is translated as CASSKSFTVSTDTQYF.

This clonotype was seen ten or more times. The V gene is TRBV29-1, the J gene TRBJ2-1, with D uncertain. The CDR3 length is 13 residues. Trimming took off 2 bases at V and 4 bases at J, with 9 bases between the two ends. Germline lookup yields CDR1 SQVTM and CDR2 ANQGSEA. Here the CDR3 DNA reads TGCAGCGTTGAATTACTCACTTACAATGAGCAGTTCTTC. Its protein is CSVELLTYNEQFF.

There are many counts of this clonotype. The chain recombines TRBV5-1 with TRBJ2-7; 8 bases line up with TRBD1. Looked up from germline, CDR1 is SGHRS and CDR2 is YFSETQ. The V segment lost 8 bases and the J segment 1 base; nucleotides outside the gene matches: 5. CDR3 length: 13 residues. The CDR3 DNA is TGCGCCAGTACCGGGACAGGTTCCTACGAGCAGTACTTC. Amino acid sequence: CASTGTGSYEQYF.

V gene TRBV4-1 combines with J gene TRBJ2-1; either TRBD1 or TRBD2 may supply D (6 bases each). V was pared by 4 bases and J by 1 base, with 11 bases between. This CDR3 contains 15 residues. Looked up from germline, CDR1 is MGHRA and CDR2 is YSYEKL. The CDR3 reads CASSPRGESYNEQFF. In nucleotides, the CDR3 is TGCGCCAGCAGCCCTAGGGGGGAGTCCTACAATGAGCAGTTCTTC.

The CDR3 DNA follows: TGCAGTGCCCAGGACTGGACAATCTCCTACAATGAGCAGTTCTTC. Its translation is CSAQDWTISYNEQFF. V gene TRBV20-1 combines with J gene TRBJ2-1; D is possibly TRBD1 or TRBD2 (5 bases each). V lost 6 bases and J 0 bases, leaving 15 bases between the germline ends. Per germline, CDR1 DFQATT and CDR2 SNEGSKA (reference sequence). This CDR3 comprises 15 residues.